The next 24 T cell receptor beta chains were all read from a single sample in a study of blood T cells in healthy people across ages. With a J-beta primer mix and a sample-barcoded 5' primer, a second PCR ran 7 to 11 cycles. Each CDR3 protein is one row after TCRdb ran MiXCR on the 5' RACE reads. The data contain 1,100,000 or so distinct CDR3 sequences, 35% to 50% of them singletons. Sequenced sample: blood. The receptor source for this set is a woman in her fifties or sixties in good health.

This clonotype was counted between two and nine times. This chain uses TRBV25-1 with TRBJ2-5, with D perhaps given as TRBD1 or TRBD2 (5 bases each). In germline, CDR1 is MGHDK, CDR2 SYGVNS. V shed 3 bases and J shed 11 bases, with 19 bases lying between them. This CDR3 has 14 amino acids. The CDR3 bases are TGTGCCAGCAGTGATGCAGGGCTCGGGGATGAGCAGTACTTC. Translating it yields CASSDAGLGDEQYF.

J is TRBJ2-3 and V is TRBV12-5; 11 bases are a match to TRBD2. With 2 bases clipped from V and 1 base from J, the junction kept 2 bases outside the gene matches. The CDR3 runs to 16 residues. Germline V lookup: CDR1 LGHNT, CDR2 FRNRAP. The CDR3 region is CASGLTSGRGTDTQYF. CDR3 nucleotides: TGTGCTAGTGGTTTGACTAGCGGGAGAGGCACAGATACGCAGTATTTT.

Comments on this clonotype: Its ends do not fully match the called genes, so a read error is possible. This chain connects TRBV20-1 to TRBJ2-3, with TRBD2 identical over 10 bases. The V gene's germline CDR1 is DFQATT and CDR2 SNEGSKA (reference sequence). The CDR3 has 15 amino acids. The CDR3 DNA follows: TGCAGTCCTAGCGGGGGCGACTGGTTCACAGATACGCAGTATTTT. Encoded protein: CSPSGGDWFTDTQYF.

The chain's CDR3 is CASSFATATNEKLFF. In DNA form, the CDR3 reads TGTGCCAGCAGTTTCGCGACAGCAACTAATGAAAAACTGTTTTTT. This chain uses TRBV27 with TRBJ1-4; TRBD1 might be the D (5 bases). This CDR3 is built from 15 residues. In germline, CDR1 is MNHEY, CDR2 SMNVEV (reference sequence). V was cut by 3 bases and J by 0 bases, with 8 bases left in between.

J is TRBJ1-2 and V is TRBV18; no firm D call. CDR1 and CDR2 (germline): KGHSH, LQKENI. V was clipped by 1 base and J by 2 bases, with 8 bases between them. There are 14 residues in the CDR3. Here the CDR3 reads CASSPLGENYGYTF. CDR3 coding DNA: TGTGCCAGCTCACCACTAGGAGAAAACTATGGCTACACCTTC.

The CDR3 DNA reads as TGCAGTGCCCTCAAAGCGGGGAAGTCCTACGAGCAGTACTTC. Its protein product is CSALKAGKSYEQYF. The J gene is TRBJ2-7, the V gene TRBV20-1, with 7 bases aligning to TRBD2. The CDR3 is 14 amino acids. Germline CDR1 and CDR2: DFQATT and SNEGSKA (reference sequence). V shed 6 bases, J shed 1 base, and the junction held 9 bases outside the gene matches.

The chain uses TRBV9 and TRBJ1-1; no definite D call. The CDR3 length is 16 residues. V dropped 3 bases and J dropped 4 bases, with 19 bases sitting between them. Germline V gene sequence: CDR1 SGDLS, CDR2 YYNGEE. The CDR3 here is CASSEQSGLRSTEAFF. For the CDR3, the DNA is TGTGCCAGCAGCGAGCAATCAGGCCTACGGAGCACTGAAGCTTTCTTT.

The table lists this clonotype with a few counts. For the CDR3, the DNA is TGTGCCAGCAGCCAAGAGGGCAGGGCAGTAAGAGAGACCCAGTACTTC. Translation gives CASSQEGRAVRETQYF. The chain recombines TRBV4-2 with TRBJ2-5; D perhaps matches TRBD1 (5 bases). V lost 0 bases and J 4 bases, leaving 15 bases between the germline ends. The length of the CDR3 is 16 residues. CDR1 and CDR2 (germline): LGHNA, YNFKEQ.

This clonotype occurred a few times. The chain employs TRBV18 and TRBJ2-4, with D hard to call. The J call may be incorrect, as the DNA end agrees better with TRBJ2-5. Germline V gene lookup returns CDR1 KGHSH and CDR2 LQKENI. This CDR3 region has 14 residues. In DNA form, the CDR3 reads TGTGCCAGCTCACCACCGTGGCAGCAAGAGACCCAGTACTTC. Its translation: CASSPPWQQETQYF.

The chain uses TRBV9 and TRBJ2-6; D is ambiguous. V lost 1 base to trimming and J lost 0 bases, with 8 bases between them. The CDR3 has 16 residues. The germline V gene has CDR1 SGDLS and CDR2 YYNGEE. CDR3 sequence: CASSVTPLSGANVLTF. CDR3 DNA: TGTGCCAGCAGCGTAACTCCCCTCTCTGGGGCCAACGTCCTGACTTTC.

This chain links TRBV5-1 with TRBJ2-7; D ambiguous. The J call is in doubt because the DNA end fits TRBJ2-5 better. CDR1 is SGHRS, CDR2 YFSETQ, per germline. The CDR3 sequence is 14 residues long. CDR3 DNA: TGCGCCAGCAGCTTACGTATTCCAATAGAGACCCAGTACTTC. Its protein product is CASSLRIPIETQYF.

The V and J genes are TRBV6-2 or TRBV6-3 and TRBJ2-5; tentatively, D is TRBD1 or TRBD2 (7 bases each). The CDR3 length is 15 residues. The germline V gene has CDR1 MNHEY and CDR2 SVGEGT. Trimming shortened V by 4 bases and J by 3 bases, and 15 bases separated the two germline ends. Here the CDR3 DNA reads TGTGCCAGCAGTTTACCGACAGGGAGGGAAGAGACCCAGTACTTC. Its translation: CASSLPTGREETQYF.

In its sample, this clonotype was seen a few times. The junction departs from germline at one end; a sequencing error may be responsible. This sequence joins TRBV28 and TRBJ2-1; 12 bases are a match to TRBD2. CDR1 and CDR2 (germline): MDHEN, SYDVKM. The CDR3 has 17 amino acids. The CDR3 nucleotides read TGTGTCAGCAGTTTATCGACTAGCGGGAGCTCCTACAATGAGCAGTTCTTC. Translation gives CVSSLSTSGSSYNEQFF.

This clonotype has just one count. V and J are TRBV6-5 and TRBJ2-1; D is perhaps TRBD2 (6 bases). The CDR3 runs 11 residues. V lost 8 bases to trimming and J lost 7 bases, with 9 bases between them. Germline-derived CDR1 and CDR2 are MNHEY and SVGAGI. The CDR3 region has the DNA TGTGCCAGCGGGGGGTTTAATGAGCAGTTCTTC. This translates into CASGGFNEQFF.

This chain joins TRBV7-9 and TRBJ2-4; a possible D gene is TRBD2 (6 bases). The germline CDR1 and CDR2 sequences are SEHNR and FQNEAQ (reference sequence). This CDR3 has 16 amino acids. Trimming removed 6 bases from V and 15 bases from J, with 30 bases in between. CDR3 bases: TGTGCCAGCAGACCCGGACTAACAACAGCCAAAAACACTCGGTACTTC. The encoded protein is CASRPGLTTAKNTRYF. Supplemented by reference TRBV7-9 and TRBJ2-4, the full variable domain reads DTGVSQNPRHKITKRGQNVTFRCDPISEHNRLYWYRQTLGQGPEFLTYFQNEAQLEKSRLLSDRFSAERPKGSFSTLEIQRTEQGDSAMYLCASRPGLTTAKNTRYFGAGTRLSVL.

This clonotype was seen more than once but under ten times. The CDR3 DNA sequence: TGTGCCAGCAGTCCAATGGGACAGGGACAGGATGAGCAGTTCTTC. Its translation: CASSPMGQGQDEQFF. The genes are TRBV28 and TRBJ2-1, with 9 bases identical to TRBD1. V dropped 5 bases and J dropped 8; count of bases not matched to a gene: 10. This CDR3 has 15 amino acids. CDR1 MDHEN and CDR2 SYDVKM come from the germline V gene.

V is TRBV7-2 and J is TRBJ2-1; 13 positions agree with TRBD2. CDR3 length equals 15 residues. V was clipped by 3 bases and J by 10 bases; unmatched bases: 6. CDR1 SGHTA and CDR2 FQGNSA come from the germline V gene. In DNA, the CDR3 is TGTGCCAGCAGCTTCGGACTAGCGGGAGCTGAGGAGCAGTTCTTC. It yields the protein CASSFGLAGAEEQFF.

This clonotype was seen ten or more times. The chain employs TRBV20-1 and TRBJ2-1, with a tentative D call TRBD2 (7 bases). Looked up from germline, CDR1 is DFQATT and CDR2 is SNEGSKA (reference sequence). This CDR3 is 12 amino acids long. With 7 bases removed from V and 10 bases from J, the gap between germline ends came to 17 bases. The CDR3 here is CSVEGGNREQFF. The CDR3, as DNA: TGCAGTGTCGAGGGGGGGAACAGGGAGCAGTTCTTC.

The genes are TRBV20-1 and TRBJ2-7, with TRBD2 as a possible D gene (7 bases). Germline V gene data show CDR1 as DFQATT and CDR2 as SNEGSKA (reference sequence). CDR3 length: 15 residues. V was pared by 1 base and J by 0 bases, with 13 bases between. The CDR3 nucleotides read TGCAGTGCTAGAGGGGGGGGCGCTATCTCCTACGAGCAGTACTTC. This gives the protein CSARGGGAISYEQYF.

The sample holds a few counts of this clonotype. The rearrangement uses TRBV15 and TRBJ2-7; 8 nucleotides match TRBD1. This CDR3 comprises 14 residues. With V trimmed by 5 bases and J by 0 bases, 3 bases remained unmatched. Germline-derived CDR1 and CDR2 are LNHNV and YYDKDF (reference sequence). CDR3 region: CATSGGTGSYEQYF. DNA for the CDR3: TGTGCCACCAGCGGAGGGACAGGCTCCTACGAGCAGTACTTC.

The chain couples TRBV3-1 to TRBJ2-3, with 8 bases that match TRBD1. The CDR3 loop spans 15 amino acids. The germline V gene encodes CDR1 LGHDT and CDR2 YNNKEL (reference sequence). The junction had 9 bases not matched to a gene; V was cut back by 5 bases and J by 5 bases. In nucleotides, the CDR3 is TGTGCCAGCAGCAGGGGACAGGACCTAGGAGATACGCAGTATTTT. As protein: CASSRGQDLGDTQYF.

The chain employs TRBV14 and TRBJ2-7; a possible D gene is TRBD1 (5 bases). Trimming left V 1 base short and J 6 bases short, with 13 bases between. The CDR3 consists of 14 residues. Germline lookup yields CDR1 SGHDN and CDR2 FVKESK. This chain's CDR3 is CASSQARQTSEQYF. CDR3 coding DNA: TGTGCCAGCAGCCAAGCAAGACAGACCAGCGAGCAGTACTTC.

This clonotype was counted only a few times. The CDR3 loop is CASSYQTLFYEQYF. The CDR3 nucleotides read TGTGCCAGCAGTTACCAGACTCTATTCTACGAGCAGTACTTC. The chain combines TRBV6-6 with TRBJ2-7; no definite D call. Between the trimmed V and J ends, which lost 2 bases and 3 bases, there was a span of 11 bases. CDR3 length: 14 residues. Germline CDR1 and CDR2: MNHNY and SVGAGI (reference sequence).

The CDR3 loop reads CASSLEGRQGKETQYF. The CDR3 coding sequence is TGTGCCAGCAGCTTAGAGGGAAGACAGGGAAAAGAGACCCAGTACTTC. The V call is TRBV7-9, the J call TRBJ2-5, with 7 nucleotides matching TRBD1. CDR1 and CDR2 (germline): SEHNR, FQNEAQ (reference sequence). V shed 1 base and J 3 bases; nucleotides not matched to a gene: 8. There are 16 residues in the CDR3. Complete variable domain (other parts from reference TRBV7-9 and TRBJ2-5): DTGVSQNPRHKITKRGQNVTFRCDPISEHNRLYWYRQTLGQGPEFLTYFQNEAQLEKSRLLSDRFSAERPKGSFSTLEIQRTEQGDSAMYLCASSLEGRQGKETQYFGPGTRLLVL.